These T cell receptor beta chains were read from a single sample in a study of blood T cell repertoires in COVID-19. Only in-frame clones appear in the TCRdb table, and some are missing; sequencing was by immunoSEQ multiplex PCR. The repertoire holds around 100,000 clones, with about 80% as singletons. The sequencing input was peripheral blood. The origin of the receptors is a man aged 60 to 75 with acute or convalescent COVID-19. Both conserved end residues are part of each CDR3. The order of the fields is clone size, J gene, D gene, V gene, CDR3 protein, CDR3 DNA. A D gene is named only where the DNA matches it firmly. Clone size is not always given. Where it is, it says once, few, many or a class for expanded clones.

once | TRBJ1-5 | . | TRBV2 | CASSEVRNQPQHF | TGTGCCAGCAGTGAGGTTCGGAATCAGCCCCAGCATTTT
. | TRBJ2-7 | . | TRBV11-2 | CASSLGGIYEQYF | TGTGCCAGCAGCTTAGGAGGGATCTACGAGCAGTACTTC
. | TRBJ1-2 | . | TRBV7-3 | CASSSDLGAALNYGYTF | TGTGCCAGCAGCTCAGATTTAGGGGCAGCCCTTAACTATGGCTACACCTTC
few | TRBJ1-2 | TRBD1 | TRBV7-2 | CASSSTGTVGGYTF | TGTGCCAGCAGCTCAACCGGGACAGTGGGAGGCTACACCTTC
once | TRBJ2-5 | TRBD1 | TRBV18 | CASSPTGDKETQYF | TGTGCCAGCTCACCAACAGGGGATAAAGAGACCCAGTACTTC
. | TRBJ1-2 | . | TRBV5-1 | CASSLEPRTANHYTF | TGCGCCAGCAGCTTGGAGCCTCGGACAGCCAACCACTACACCTTC
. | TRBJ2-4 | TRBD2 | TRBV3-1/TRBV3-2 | CASSSRGTSGNIQYF | TGTGCCAGCAGCTCCCGAGGAACTAGCGGAAACATTCAGTACTTC
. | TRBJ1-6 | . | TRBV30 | CAWRTDKGGGSPLHF | TGTGCCTGGAGAACCGACAAGGGAGGTGGTTCACCCCTCCACTTT
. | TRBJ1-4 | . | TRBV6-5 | CASSLTGATNEKLFF | TGTGCCAGCAGTTTAACTGGTGCAACTAATGAAAAACTGTTTTTT
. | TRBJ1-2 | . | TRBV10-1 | CASSETQNYGYTF | TGCGCCAGCAGTGAAACACAGAACTATGGCTACACCTTC
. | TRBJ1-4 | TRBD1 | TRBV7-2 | CASSPDRGANEKLFF | TGTGCCAGCAGCCCTGACAGGGGAGCTAATGAAAAACTGTTTTTT
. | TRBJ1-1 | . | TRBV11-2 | CASSLVPGLEAFF | TGTGCCAGCAGCTTAGTACCAGGGCTCGAAGCTTTCTTT
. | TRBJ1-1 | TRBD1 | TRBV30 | CACQGAAEAFF | TGTGCCTGCCAGGGGGCCGCTGAAGCTTTCTTT
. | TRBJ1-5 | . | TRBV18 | CASSLQGSGGQPQHF | TGTGCCAGCTCACTACAGGGCTCGGGTGGTCAGCCCCAGCATTTT
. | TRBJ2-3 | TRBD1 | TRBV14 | CASSQWDRGPDTQYF | TGTGCCAGCAGCCAATGGGACAGGGGCCCAGATACGCAGTATTTT
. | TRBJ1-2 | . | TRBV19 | CASSPSGNYGYTF | TGTGCCAGTAGTCCCTCGGGGAACTATGGCTACACCTTC
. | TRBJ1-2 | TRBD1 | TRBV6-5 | CASSNDLQGSYGYTF | TGTGCCAGCAGTAACGACCTACAGGGGAGCTATGGCTACACCTTC
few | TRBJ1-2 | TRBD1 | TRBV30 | CAGGQDYGYTF | TGTGCCGGGGGACAGGACTATGGCTACACCTTC
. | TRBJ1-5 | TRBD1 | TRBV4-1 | CASSQDRSGGPQHF | TGCGCCAGCAGCCAGGACAGGTCCGGCGGGCCCCAGCATTTT
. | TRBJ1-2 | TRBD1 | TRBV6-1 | CASSDPGTGGVYGYTF | TGTGCCAGCAGTGACCCCGGGACAGGGGGGGTCTATGGCTACACCTTC